This record covers a single T cell receptor (beta chain). The protocol was immunoSEQ multiplex PCR, while the TCRdb copy is restricted to in-frame clones and leaves out a portion. Of over 65,000 clones in the sample, around 92% were seen once. These data originate in a study of OX40 agonist ivuxolimab in advanced cancers. V lost 1 base, J lost 2 bases, and 10 bases lay in between. CDR1 is SGHTA, CDR2 FQGNSA, per germline. The CDR3 runs to 15 residues. Sequencing was performed on CD4+ or CD8+ T cells sorted from blood, taken in a trial of the OX40 agonist ivuxolimab. The sequence was obtained from an adult with an advanced solid tumor such as melanoma, head and neck, liver or kidney cancer. The chain uses TRBV7-2 and TRBJ2-3; perhaps D is TRBD1 or TRBD2 (5 bases each). The CDR3 nucleotides are TGTGCCAGCAGCTTAGGGGGACCATACACAGATACGCAGTATTTT. This translates into CASSLGGPYTDTQYF.